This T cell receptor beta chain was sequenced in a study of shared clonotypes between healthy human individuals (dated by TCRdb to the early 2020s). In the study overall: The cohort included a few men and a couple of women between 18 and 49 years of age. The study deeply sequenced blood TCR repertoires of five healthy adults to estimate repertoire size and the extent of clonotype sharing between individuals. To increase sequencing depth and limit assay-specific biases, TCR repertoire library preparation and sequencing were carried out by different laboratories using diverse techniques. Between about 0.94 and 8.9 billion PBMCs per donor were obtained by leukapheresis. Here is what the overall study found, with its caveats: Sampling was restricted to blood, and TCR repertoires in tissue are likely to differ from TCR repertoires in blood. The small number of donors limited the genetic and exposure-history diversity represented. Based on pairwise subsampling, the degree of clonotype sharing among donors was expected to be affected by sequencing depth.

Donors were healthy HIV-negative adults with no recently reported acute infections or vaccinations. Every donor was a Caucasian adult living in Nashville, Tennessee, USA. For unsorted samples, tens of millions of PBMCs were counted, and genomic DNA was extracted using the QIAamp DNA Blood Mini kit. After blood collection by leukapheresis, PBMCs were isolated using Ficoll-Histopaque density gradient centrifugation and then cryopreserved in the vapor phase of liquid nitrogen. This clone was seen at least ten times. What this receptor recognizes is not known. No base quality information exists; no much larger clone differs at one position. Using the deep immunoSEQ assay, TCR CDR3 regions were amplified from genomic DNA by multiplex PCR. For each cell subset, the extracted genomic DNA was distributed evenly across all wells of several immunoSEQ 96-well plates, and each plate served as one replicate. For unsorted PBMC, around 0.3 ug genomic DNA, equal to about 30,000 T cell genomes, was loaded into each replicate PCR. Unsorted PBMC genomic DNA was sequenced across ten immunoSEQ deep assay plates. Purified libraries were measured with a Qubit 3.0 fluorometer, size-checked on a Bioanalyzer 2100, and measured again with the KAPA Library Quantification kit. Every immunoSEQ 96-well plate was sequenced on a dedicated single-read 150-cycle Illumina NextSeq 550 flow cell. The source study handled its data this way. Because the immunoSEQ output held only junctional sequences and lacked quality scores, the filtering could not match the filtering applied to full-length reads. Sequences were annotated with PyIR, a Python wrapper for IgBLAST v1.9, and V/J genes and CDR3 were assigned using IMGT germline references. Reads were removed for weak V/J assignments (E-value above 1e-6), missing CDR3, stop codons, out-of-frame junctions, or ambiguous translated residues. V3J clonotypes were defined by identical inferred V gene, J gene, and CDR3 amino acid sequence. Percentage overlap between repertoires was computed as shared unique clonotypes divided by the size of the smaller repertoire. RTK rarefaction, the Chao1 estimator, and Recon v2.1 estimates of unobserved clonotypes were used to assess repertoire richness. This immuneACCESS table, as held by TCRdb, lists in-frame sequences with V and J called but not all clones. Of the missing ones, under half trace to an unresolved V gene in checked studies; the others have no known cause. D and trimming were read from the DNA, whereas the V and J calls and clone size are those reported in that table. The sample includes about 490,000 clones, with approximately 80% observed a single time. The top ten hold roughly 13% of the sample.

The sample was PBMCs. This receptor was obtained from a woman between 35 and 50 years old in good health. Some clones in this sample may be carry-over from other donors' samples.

The DNA sequence reads TGTGCCAGCAGTACCAGGGAAGGAGATACGCAGTATTTT. Translated, this is CASSTREGDTQYF. This chain joins TRBV27 to TRBJ2-3; TRBD1 is perhaps the D gene, given 5 matching bases. A distance of 11 bases separates the germline ends of V and J, which lose 5 bases and 5 bases respectively. There are 13 amino acids in the CDR3, from cysteine to phenylalanine inclusive. CDR3 DNA is the only sequence kept; it has 39 bases, read in frame from the first base. Based on the germline V gene (reference sequence), the CDR1 and CDR2 sequences are MNHEY and SMNVEV.